This T cell receptor (beta chain) was identified during a study of CD8 T cells in ankylosing spondylitis. CDR3 size: 14 residues. V was trimmed by 6 bases and J by 0 bases, leaving 13 bases between them. Germline V gene data show CDR1 as DFQATT and CDR2 as SNEGSKA (reference sequence). This clonotype was detected a few times. TCRdb re-analysed the 5' RACE reads in MiXCR, keeping a single row per CDR3 protein. Among some 250,000 distinct CDR3 sequences listed, approximately 24% were seen once. J is TRBJ2-3 and V is TRBV20-1, with TRBD1 as a possible D gene (5 bases). Sequencing used blood, either unsorted or a sorted T cell fraction (not recorded which). This receptor was identified in a male donor with ankylosing spondylitis or in good health (not recorded which). This CDR3 is CSASRGASTDTQYF. The CDR3 DNA reads TGCAGTGCCTCAAGGGGTGCTAGCACAGATACGCAGTATTTT.